The clone carrying this T cell receptor (beta chain) was found many times. Its matching antigen is unknown. This specimen comes from a study of identical twins. Study conclusions and caveats: While abundant cord blood beta clonotypes carried fewer insertions, memory repertoires showed no such pattern. For out-of-frame beta sequences, excess twin sharing was weaker.

The CDR3 length is 14 residues. The V end lost 4 bases, the J end lost 4 bases, and 11 bases lay between the germline ends. Template switching added a universal primer binding site, and final cDNA carried unique molecular identifiers. TCRdb re-analysed the 5' RACE reads in MiXCR, keeping a single row per CDR3 protein. The data show about 240,000 distinct CDR3 sequences, roughly a tenth seen once. The rearrangement links TRBV12-3 or TRBV12-4 to TRBJ2-1; perhaps TRBD1 as D (6 bases). The receptor comes from a man between 45 and 60 years old in good health. The material sequenced was memory T cells sorted from blood. Here the CDR3 reads CASSSGQPYNEQFF. The CDR3 nucleotides read TGTGCCAGCAGTTCCGGACAGCCGTACAATGAGCAGTTCTTC.